These 2 T cell receptor beta chains originate from one sample sequenced in a study of T cell responses to AZD1222 COVID-19 vaccine. Sequenced by immunoSEQ multiplex PCR; TCRdb stores in-frame clones only, minus some. The sample includes approximately 150,000 clones, 85% to 90% of them seen just once. The sample consisted of peripheral blood, taken on day 0 of AZD1222 vaccination. The receptors shown here come from an adult in good health.

The chain employs TRBV5-1 and TRBJ2-4; D is unresolved. From germline, CDR1 is SGHRS and CDR2 YFSETQ. CDR3 size: 12 residues. V gave up 0 bases and J gave up 16 bases, with 14 bases separating them. The CDR3 DNA reads as TGCGCCAGCAGCTTGGAGCAGAAAAAGTTATACTTC. Its protein is CASSLEQKKLYF.

The chain carries TRBV9 and TRBJ2-2; 7 bases are a match to TRBD1. From germline, CDR1 is SGDLS and CDR2 YYNGEE. CDR3 size: 15 residues. V gave up 0 bases and J gave up 7 bases; unmatched junction bases: 6. CDR3: CASSVGQGVYGELFF. CDR3 nucleotide sequence: TGTGCCAGCAGCGTAGGGCAGGGGGTCTACGGGGAGCTGTTTTTT.